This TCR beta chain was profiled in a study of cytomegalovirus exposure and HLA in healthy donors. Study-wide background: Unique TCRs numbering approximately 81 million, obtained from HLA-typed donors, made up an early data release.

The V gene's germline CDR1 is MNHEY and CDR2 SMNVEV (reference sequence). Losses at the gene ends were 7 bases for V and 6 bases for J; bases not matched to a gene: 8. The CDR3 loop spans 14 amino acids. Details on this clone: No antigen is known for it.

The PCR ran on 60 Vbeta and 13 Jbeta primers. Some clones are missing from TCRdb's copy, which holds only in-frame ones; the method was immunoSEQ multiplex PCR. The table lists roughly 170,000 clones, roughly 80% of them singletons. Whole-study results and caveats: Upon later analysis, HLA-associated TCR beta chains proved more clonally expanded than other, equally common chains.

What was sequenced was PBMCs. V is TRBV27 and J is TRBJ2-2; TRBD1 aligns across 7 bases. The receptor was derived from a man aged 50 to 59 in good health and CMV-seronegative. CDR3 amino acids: CASKGVTGAGELFF. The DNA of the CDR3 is TGTGCCAGCAAAGGCGTTACAGGGGCCGGGGAGCTGTTTTTT.